This entry concerns a single T cell receptor beta chain. The specificity of this receptor is unknown. No base-level quality is on record; no much larger clone is a single base apart. V is shortened by 6 bases, J by 6 bases, and the region joining them spans 22 bases. The CDR3 numbers 16 residues from cysteine through phenylalanine. Of the read, only the CDR3 DNA is kept; its 48 bases are in frame from base 1. Libraries were made using RT-PCR. The sequencer listed for this sample is Illumina HiSeq 2500. TCRdb reran the public reads through fastp at Q25 and MiXCR, keeping productive beta chains. Rows with a matching CDR3 protein are joined into one entry that keeps the most common DNA and genes. The sample has 860,000 or so distinct CDR3 sequences on record, about 20% of them singletons. The ten largest clones add up to roughly a tenth of the sample. The data were taken from a study of response to subunit inactivated influenza vaccine listed by TCRdb under 2018. Regarding the complete study: Deep quantitative profiling of the T cell receptor repertoire was used in the study to follow responses to a trivalent subunit inactivated influenza vaccine. Broader findings and caveats from the paper: According to the authors, only a limited number of new T cells may be recruited by each seasonal influenza vaccination.

Material: PBMCs from blood, obtained 5 days after vaccination. This receptor chain uses TRBV12-3 or TRBV12-4 and TRBJ2-3; the D gene lacks a confident call. This clonotype was obtained from a man aged 50 to 60 who received an inactivated influenza vaccine. Donor details come from another sample of the same person, matched by shared clones. CDR3 region: CASSSPGWGKSDTQYF. In nucleotide form, the sequence is TGTGCCAGCAGCTCCCCCGGGTGGGGAAAGTCCGATACGCAGTATTTT.